The T cell receptor (beta chain) under discussion was sequenced for a study of T cell responses to AZD1222 COVID-19 vaccine. Assay used: immunoSEQ multiplex PCR; TCRdb lists only in-frame clones, some missing. Here the sample spans some 170,000 clones, roughly 90% being singletons. The V end lost 6 bases, the J end lost 11 bases, and 10 bases lay between the germline ends. Germline CDR1 SNHLY, CDR2 FYNNEI. The CDR3 loop spans 10 amino acids. This clone was found once. Antigen specificity is unknown. Study outcomes and limitations: Among those given AZD1222, only five or six were seropositive at baseline. Dominant at 160-218 and 743-854, vaccine-associated CD4 TCRs also spanned spike. Unmutated variant regions are reportedly targeted by nearly half of spike-specific TCRs.

The chain links TRBV2 to TRBJ1-2; D is unclear. This TCR derives from an adult who received the AZD1222 COVID-19 vaccine. The sequencing here drew on peripheral blood, taken 28 days after the second AZD1222 dose. The chain's CDR3 is CASSFIQYTF. The CDR3 region has the DNA TGTGCCAGCAGCTTTATACAGTACACCTTC.